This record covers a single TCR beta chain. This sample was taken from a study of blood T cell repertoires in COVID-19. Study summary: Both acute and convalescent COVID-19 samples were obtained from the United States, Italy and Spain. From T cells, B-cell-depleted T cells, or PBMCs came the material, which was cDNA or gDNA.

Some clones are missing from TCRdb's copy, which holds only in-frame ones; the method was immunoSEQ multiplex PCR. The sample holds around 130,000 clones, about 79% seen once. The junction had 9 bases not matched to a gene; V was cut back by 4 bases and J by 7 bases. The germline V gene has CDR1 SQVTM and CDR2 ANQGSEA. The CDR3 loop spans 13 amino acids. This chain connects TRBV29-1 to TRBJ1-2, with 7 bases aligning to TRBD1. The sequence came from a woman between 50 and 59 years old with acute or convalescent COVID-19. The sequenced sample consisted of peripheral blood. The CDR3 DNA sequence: TGCAGCGTTGGTGCCAGGGGGGATATTGGCTACACCTTC. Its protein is CSVGARGDIGYTF.